Below are 6 T cell receptor beta chains sequenced from a single sample in a study of OX40 agonist ivuxolimab in advanced cancers. Measured with immunoSEQ multiplex PCR; TCRdb has only the in-frame clones, and not every one. The sample yields some 150,000 clones, approximately 94% seen once. The sequences come from CD4+ or CD8+ T cells sorted from blood, collected in a trial of the OX40 agonist ivuxolimab. These receptors all stem from an adult with an advanced solid tumor such as melanoma, head and neck, liver or kidney cancer.

This clone came up once. The rearrangement joins TRBV10-3 to TRBJ2-3; no clear D gene. V was trimmed by 3 bases and J by 6 bases, leaving 16 bases between them. Germline V lookup: CDR1 ENHRY, CDR2 SYGVKD. This CDR3 region has 15 residues. CDR3 nucleotide sequence: TGTGCCATCAGTGATCGAGGCCTCGACGGGGATACGCAGTATTTT. This translates into CAISDRGLDGDTQYF.

The chain employs TRBV9 and TRBJ1-4, with 10 bases aligning to TRBD1. The CDR3 has 14 amino acids. Germline assignment: CDR1 SGDLS and CDR2 YYNGEE. After removal of 4 bases from V and 7 bases from J, the junction contained 4 bases not matched to a gene. Here the CDR3 DNA reads TGTGCCAGCAGCCTGACAGGGGGCGGTGAAAAACTGTTTTTT. Translated: CASSLTGGGEKLFF.

The V call is TRBV11-3, the J call TRBJ2-3; 9 bases are a match to TRBD2. Germline V gene sequence: CDR1 SGHNT, CDR2 YENEEA. The CDR3 runs 15 residues. V was clipped by 2 bases and J by 1 base; unmatched bases: 1. CDR3 DNA: TGTGCCAGCAGCTTATTAGCGGGGGGCACAGATACGCAGTATTTT. The encoded protein is CASSLLAGGTDTQYF.

This rearrangement joins TRBV2 to TRBJ2-7, with 7 nucleotides matching TRBD1. The V segment lost 6 bases and the J segment 0 bases; nucleotides outside the gene matches: 11. The CDR3 has 16 amino acids. Germline CDR1 and CDR2: SNHLY and FYNNEI. CDR3 DNA sequence: TGTGCCAGCAGCCCCGAAAGACAGGGCCTCTCCTACGAGCAGTACTTC. It yields the protein CASSPERQGLSYEQYF. Supplemented by reference TRBV2 and TRBJ2-7, the full variable domain reads EPEVTQTPSHQVTQMGQEVILRCVPISNHLYFYWYRQILGQKVEFLVSFYNNEISEKSEIFDDQFSVERPDGSNFTLKIRSTKLEDSAMYFCASSPERQGLSYEQYFGPGTRLTVT.

V is TRBV14 and J is TRBJ1-2, with TRBD1 as a possible D gene (5 bases). Trimming stripped 1 base from V and 8 bases from J, with 14 bases between. This CDR3 spans 14 amino acids. Germline V lookup: CDR1 SGHDN, CDR2 FVKESK. The CDR3 region is CASSQVSRVGGYTF. DNA for the CDR3: TGTGCCAGCAGCCAAGTTTCCAGGGTGGGAGGCTACACCTTC.

V gene TRBV7-4 combines with J gene TRBJ2-7, with D possibly being TRBD1 or TRBD2 (5 bases each). This CDR3 has 16 residues. The germline gives CDR1 SGHVT, CDR2 SQSDAQ. Trimming took off 6 bases at V and 5 bases at J, with 23 bases between the two ends. CDR3 amino acids: CASSRPPGLLIDEQYF. CDR3 DNA sequence: TGTGCCAGCAGTCGACCCCCGGGGCTGCTTATCGACGAGCAGTACTTC.